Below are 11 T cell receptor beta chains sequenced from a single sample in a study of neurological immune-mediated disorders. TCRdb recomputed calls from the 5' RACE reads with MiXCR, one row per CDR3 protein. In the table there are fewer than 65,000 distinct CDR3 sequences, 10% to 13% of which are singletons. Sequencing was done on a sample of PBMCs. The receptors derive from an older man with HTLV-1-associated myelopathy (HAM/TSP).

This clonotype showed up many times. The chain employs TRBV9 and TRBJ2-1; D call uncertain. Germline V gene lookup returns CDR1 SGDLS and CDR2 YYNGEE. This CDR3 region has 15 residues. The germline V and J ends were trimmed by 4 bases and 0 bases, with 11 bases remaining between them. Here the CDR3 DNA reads TGTGCCAGCAGCCCACGGACGAACTCCTACAATGAGCAGTTCTTC. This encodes CASSPRTNSYNEQFF.

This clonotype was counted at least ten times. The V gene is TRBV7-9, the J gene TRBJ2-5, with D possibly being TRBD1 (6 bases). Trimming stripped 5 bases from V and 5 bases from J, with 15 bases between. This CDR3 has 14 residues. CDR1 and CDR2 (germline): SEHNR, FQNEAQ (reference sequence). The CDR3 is CASSLQGGRETQYF. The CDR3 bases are TGTGCCAGCAGCCTACAGGGCGGCCGGGAGACCCAGTACTTC.

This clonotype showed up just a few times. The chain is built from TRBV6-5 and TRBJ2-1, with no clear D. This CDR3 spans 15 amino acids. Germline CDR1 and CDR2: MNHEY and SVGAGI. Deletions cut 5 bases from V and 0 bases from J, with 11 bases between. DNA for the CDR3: TGTGCCAGCAGTCAAGACTTGAGCTCCTACAATGAGCAGTTCTTC. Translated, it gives CASSQDLSSYNEQFF.

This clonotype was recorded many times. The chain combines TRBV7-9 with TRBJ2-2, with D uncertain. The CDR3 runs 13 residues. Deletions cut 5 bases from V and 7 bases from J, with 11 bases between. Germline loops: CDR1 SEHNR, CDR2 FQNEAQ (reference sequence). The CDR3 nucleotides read TGTGCCAGCAGCCTCCACCCCGACGGGGAGCTGTTTTTT. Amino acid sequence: CASSLHPDGELFF.

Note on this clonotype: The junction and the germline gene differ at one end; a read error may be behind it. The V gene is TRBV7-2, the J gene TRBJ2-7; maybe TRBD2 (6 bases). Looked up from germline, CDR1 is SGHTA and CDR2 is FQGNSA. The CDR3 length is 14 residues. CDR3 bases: TGTGCCAGCAGCTTACAGGGAGGATCCTACGGGCAGTACTTC. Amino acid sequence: CASSLQGGSYGQYF.

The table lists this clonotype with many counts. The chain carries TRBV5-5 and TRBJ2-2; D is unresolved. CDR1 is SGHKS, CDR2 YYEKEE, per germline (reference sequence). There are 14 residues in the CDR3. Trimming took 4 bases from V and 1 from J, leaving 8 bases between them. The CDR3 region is CASSLFLNTGELFF. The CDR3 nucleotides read TGTGCCAGCAGCCTTTTTCTGAACACCGGGGAGCTGTTTTTT.

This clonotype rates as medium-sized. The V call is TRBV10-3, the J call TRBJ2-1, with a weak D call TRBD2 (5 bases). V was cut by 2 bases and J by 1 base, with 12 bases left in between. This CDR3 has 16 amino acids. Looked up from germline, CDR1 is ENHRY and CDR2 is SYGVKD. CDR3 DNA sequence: TGTGCCATCAGTGAGGGAGCGGTACTTTCCTACAATGAGCAGTTCTTC. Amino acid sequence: CAISEGAVLSYNEQFF.

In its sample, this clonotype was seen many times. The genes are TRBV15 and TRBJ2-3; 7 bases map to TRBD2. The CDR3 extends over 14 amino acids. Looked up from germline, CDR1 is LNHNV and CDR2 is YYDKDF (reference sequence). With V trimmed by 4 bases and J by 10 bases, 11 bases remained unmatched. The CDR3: CATSISKRDSAQYF. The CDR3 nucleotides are TGTGCCACCAGCATTTCTAAGCGGGATAGTGCGCAGTATTTT.

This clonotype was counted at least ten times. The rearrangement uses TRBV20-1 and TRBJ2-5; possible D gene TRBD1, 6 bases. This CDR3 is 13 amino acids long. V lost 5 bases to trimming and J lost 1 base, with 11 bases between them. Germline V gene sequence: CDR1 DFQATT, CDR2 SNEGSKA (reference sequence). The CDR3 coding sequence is TGCAGTGCTCCAGGGGACCCCCAAGAGACCCAGTACTTC. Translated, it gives CSAPGDPQETQYF.

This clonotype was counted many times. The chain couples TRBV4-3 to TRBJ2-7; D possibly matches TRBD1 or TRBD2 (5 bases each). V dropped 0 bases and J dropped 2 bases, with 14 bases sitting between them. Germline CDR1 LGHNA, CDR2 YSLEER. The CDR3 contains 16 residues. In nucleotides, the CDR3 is TGCGCCAGCAGCCAAGATAGGGGAGCATCACCCTACGAGCAGTACTTC. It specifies CASSQDRGASPYEQYF.

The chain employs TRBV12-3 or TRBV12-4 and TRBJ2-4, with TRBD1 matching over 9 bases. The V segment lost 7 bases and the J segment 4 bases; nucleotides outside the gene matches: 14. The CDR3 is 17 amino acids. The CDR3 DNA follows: TGTGCCAGCACCCCGGCAGGACAGGGGAAGGCGAAAAACATTCAGTACTTC. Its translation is CASTPAGQGKAKNIQYF.